This TCR beta chain was observed in a study of T cell responses to AZD1222 COVID-19 vaccine. Whole-study results and caveats: Repertoire sampling happened only post peak T cell response. Recipients of AZD1222 seropositive at baseline numbered only 5 or 6. The donor group comprised mostly white British people and more females; the analysis possibly underestimated clonal diversity. Recipients of two AZD1222 doses showed rising Spike-specific TCR breadth and depth.

CDR3 length equals 14 residues. Germline V lookup: CDR1 MGHRA, CDR2 YSYEKL. A note on this clone: Its antigen remains unknown. A read error may account for a junction end that differs from germline.

TCRdb's copy holds only in-frame clones and misses some; the assay was immunoSEQ multiplex PCR. This sample carries roughly 100,000 clones, around 95% of them seen once, and the ten largest clones take 2% to 2.5%. Sequencing was performed on peripheral blood, taken on day 0 of AZD1222 vaccination. The sequence was obtained from an adult in good health. The chain couples TRBV4-1 to TRBJ1-1; D is possibly TRBD1 (5 bases). The CDR3 DNA sequence: TGCGCCAGCACCCAAAATGCAGGGATCACTGAAGCTTTCTTT. It translates to CASTQNAGITEAFF.